The entry that follows covers one T cell receptor beta chain sequence. This specimen comes from a study of T cells in localized non-small cell lung cancer. Assay used: immunoSEQ multiplex PCR; TCRdb lists only in-frame clones, some missing. The sample includes 20,000 to 25,000 clones, 80% to 90% of them seen just once. CDR1 and CDR2 (germline): MNHNS, SASEGT. The CDR3 is 15 amino acids. V shed 1 base, J shed 4 bases, and the junction held 3 bases outside the gene matches. The source is a female donor aged 60 or older with stage I lung adenocarcinoma. This specimen consisted of peripheral blood, obtained before any cancer treatment. V is TRBV6-1 and J is TRBJ2-7; TRBD2 matches 11 bases. The CDR3 sequence: CASSEELAGVYEQYF. The CDR3, as DNA: TGTGCCAGCAGTGAAGAACTAGCGGGAGTTTACGAGCAGTACTTC.